Below, 15 T cell receptor beta chains from the same sample are listed, as sequenced in a study of shared clonotypes between healthy human individuals. Sequenced by immunoSEQ multiplex PCR; TCRdb stores in-frame clones only, minus some. Here the sample spans over 2 million clones, about 94% being singletons. Naive CD8 isolation took CD45RO-negative cells positively selected for CCR7 and excluded terminally differentiated effector memory CD45RA+ cells. The sample was naive CD8+ T cells sorted from blood. The origin of the receptors is a man between 18 and 35 years old in good health.

This clone showed up just once. This sequence joins TRBV9 and TRBJ2-7; TRBD2 might be the D (6 bases). V lost 4 bases to trimming and J lost 2 bases, with 16 bases between them. There are 15 residues in the CDR3. In germline, CDR1 is SGDLS, CDR2 YYNGEE. The CDR3 is CASSPDGLNPYEQYF. The CDR3 DNA is TGTGCCAGCAGCCCGGACGGACTAAATCCCTACGAGCAGTACTTC. The variable domain in full, with the rest retrieved from reference TRBV9 and TRBJ2-7, is DSGVTQTPKHLITATGQRVTLRCSPRSGDLSVYWYQQSLDQGLQFLIQYYNGEERAKGNILERFSAQQFPDLHSELNLSSLELGDSALYFCASSPDGLNPYEQYFGPGTRLTVT.

This clone was seen only a few times. Other DNA sequences in this sample translate to the same CDR3. The chain recombines TRBV5-1 with TRBJ2-5; D uncertain. The V gene's germline CDR1 is SGHRS and CDR2 YFSETQ. Between the trimmed V and J ends, which lost 0 bases and 3 bases, there was a span of 6 bases. The CDR3 consists of 13 residues. Here the CDR3 DNA reads TGCGCCAGCAGCTTGGGGACGGAAGAGACCCAGTACTTC. It is translated as CASSLGTEETQYF.

The chain carries TRBV27 and TRBJ2-7; tentative D call: TRBD1 (5 bases). Trimming shortened V by 4 bases and J by 2 bases, and 9 bases separated the two germline ends. The germline V gene encodes CDR1 MNHEY and CDR2 SMNVEV (reference sequence). This CDR3 region has 13 residues. The CDR3 region is CASSSRVPYEQYF. CDR3 nucleotides: TGTGCCAGCAGTTCCAGGGTCCCCTACGAGCAGTACTTC.

The rearrangement joins TRBV9 to TRBJ2-7, with TRBD2 matching over 7 bases. Germline-derived CDR1 and CDR2 are SGDLS and YYNGEE. Losses at the gene ends were 5 bases for V and 2 bases for J; bases not matched to a gene: 4. This CDR3 is 13 amino acids long. Written as DNA, the CDR3 is TGTGCCAGCAGTTCCGGGGGGACCTACGAGCAGTACTTC. Translated: CASSSGGTYEQYF.

The chain joins TRBV2 to TRBJ1-2; maybe TRBD1 (5 bases). V lost 9 bases to trimming and J lost 4 bases, with 15 bases between them. Germline V gene lookup returns CDR1 SNHLY and CDR2 FYNNEI. The CDR3 consists of 13 residues. The DNA of the CDR3 is TGTGCCAGTTTCGACAGTGAGGCCTATGGCTACACCTTC. Amino acids: CASFDSEAYGYTF.

The V call is TRBV27, the J call TRBJ2-1; 10 bases map to TRBD2. This CDR3 comprises 19 residues. J lost 0 bases, V lost 5 bases, and 13 bases had no gene match. The V gene's germline CDR1 is MNHEY and CDR2 SMNVEV (reference sequence). The CDR3 sequence is CASSPLYGLADSSYNEQFF. The CDR3, as DNA: TGTGCCAGCAGTCCCTTATACGGACTAGCGGATAGCTCCTACAATGAGCAGTTCTTC.

The chain joins TRBV5-4 to TRBJ2-7, with 9 nucleotides matching TRBD1. Germline V gene lookup returns CDR1 SGHNT and CDR2 YYREEE (reference sequence). Trimming cost V 0 bases and J 3 bases; bases outside gene matches: 7. This CDR3 has 16 amino acids. CDR3 in DNA: TGTGCCAGCAGCTTGGGGCCGGGACAGGGTGACTACGAGCAGTACTTC. Amino acids: CASSLGPGQGDYEQYF.

Notes on this clone: Within the sample, other DNA sequences also encode this same CDR3. The chain uses TRBV7-9 and TRBJ1-1; D not certain. Deletions cut 1 base from V and 0 bases from J, with 9 bases between. Germline CDR1 reads SEHNR; CDR2 reads FQNEAQ (reference sequence). CDR3 size: 15 residues. The chain's CDR3 is CASSLGGSLNTEAFF. Here the CDR3 DNA reads TGTGCCAGCAGCTTAGGTGGCAGCTTGAACACTGAAGCTTTCTTT.

The chain combines TRBV6-1 with TRBJ1-5, with a tentative D call TRBD1 (5 bases). This CDR3 contains 14 residues. CDR1 and CDR2 (germline): MNHNS, SASEGT. V was clipped by 3 bases and J by 4 bases, with 10 bases between them. CDR3 bases: TGTGCCAGCAGTGACAGGGAAGGGAATCAGCCCCAGCATTTT. The encoded protein is CASSDREGNQPQHF.

J is TRBJ2-3 and V is TRBV6-6; unclear D gene. CDR3 length: 13 residues. In germline, CDR1 is MNHNY, CDR2 SVGAGI (reference sequence). The V end lost 2 bases, the J end lost 2 bases, and 5 bases lay between the germline ends. The CDR3 loop is CASSYRTTDTQYF. The CDR3 region has the DNA TGTGCCAGCAGTTACCGGACCACAGATACGCAGTATTTT.

The rearrangement uses TRBV29-1 and TRBJ2-3; D gene uncertain. Germline lookup yields CDR1 SQVTM and CDR2 ANQGSEA. The germline V and J ends were trimmed by 5 bases and 2 bases, with 11 bases remaining between them. This CDR3 is 13 amino acids long. DNA of the CDR3: TGCAGCGTTCTAGGACCTCTCACAGATACGCAGTATTTT. Encoded protein: CSVLGPLTDTQYF.

V gene TRBV5-6 combines with J gene TRBJ1-2; a weak D match, TRBD1 (6 bases). The CDR3 is 15 residues long. V gave up 5 bases and J gave up 4 bases, with 18 bases separating them. The germline V gene has CDR1 SGHDT and CDR2 YYEEEE. As DNA, the CDR3 is TGTGCCAGCAGTACCCCGCCGGACAGTTCCTATGGCTACACCTTC. Translating gives CASSTPPDSSYGYTF.

This chain links TRBV4-3 with TRBJ2-3; TRBD2 agrees at 7 bases. The CDR3 has 19 residues. Germline V gives CDR1 LGHNA, CDR2 YSLEER. J gave up 0 bases and V 2 bases, and 14 bases lay outside the gene matches. CDR3 sequence: CASSQRFRDYQGSTDTQYF. The CDR3 DNA reads as TGCGCCAGCAGCCAAAGGTTTAGGGACTACCAGGGAAGCACAGATACGCAGTATTTT.

V usage is TRBV5-1 and J usage is TRBJ1-2, with D perhaps matching TRBD1 (5 bases). The V gene's germline CDR1 is SGHRS and CDR2 YFSETQ. Trimming took 2 bases from V and 8 from J, leaving 19 bases between them. This CDR3 contains 15 residues. CDR3 sequence (DNA): TGCGCCAGCAGCTTCCATCTAGACAGCTCCCAGGGCTACACCTTC. The encoded protein is CASSFHLDSSQGYTF.

The genes are TRBV28 and TRBJ1-1, with D perhaps TRBD1 (6 bases). The V and J ends lost 3 bases and 0 bases respectively, with 11 bases between them. The CDR3 is 15 amino acids. Germline V lookup: CDR1 MDHEN, CDR2 SYDVKM. The CDR3 is CASSFRTELNTEAFF. CDR3 in DNA: TGTGCCAGCAGTTTTCGGACAGAACTGAACACTGAAGCTTTCTTT.